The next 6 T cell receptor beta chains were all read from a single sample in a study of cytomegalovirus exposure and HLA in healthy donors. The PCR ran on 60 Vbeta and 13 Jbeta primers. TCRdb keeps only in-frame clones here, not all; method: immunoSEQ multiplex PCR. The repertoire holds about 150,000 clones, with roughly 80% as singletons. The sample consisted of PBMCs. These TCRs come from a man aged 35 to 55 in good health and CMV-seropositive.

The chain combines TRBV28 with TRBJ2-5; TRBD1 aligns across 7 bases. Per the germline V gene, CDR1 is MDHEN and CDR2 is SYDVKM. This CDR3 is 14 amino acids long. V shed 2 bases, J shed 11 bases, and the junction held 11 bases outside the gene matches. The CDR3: CASSLEGAEMEQYF. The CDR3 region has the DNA TGTGCCAGCAGTTTAGAGGGGGCGGAGATGGAGCAGTACTTC.

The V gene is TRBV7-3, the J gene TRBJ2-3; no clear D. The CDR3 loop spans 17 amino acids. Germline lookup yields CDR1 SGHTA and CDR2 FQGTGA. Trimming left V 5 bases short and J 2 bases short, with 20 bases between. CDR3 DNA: TGTGCCAGCAGCCTCTTATCCCTTAGAGAATCCACAGATACGCAGTATTTT. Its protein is CASSLLSLRESTDTQYF.

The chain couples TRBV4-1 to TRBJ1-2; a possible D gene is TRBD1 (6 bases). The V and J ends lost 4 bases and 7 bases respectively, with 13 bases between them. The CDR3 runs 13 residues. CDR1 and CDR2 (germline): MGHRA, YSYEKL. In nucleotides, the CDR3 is TGCGCCAGCAGCCCAGGGGCTGCGTGTGGCTACACCTTC. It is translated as CASSPGAACGYTF.

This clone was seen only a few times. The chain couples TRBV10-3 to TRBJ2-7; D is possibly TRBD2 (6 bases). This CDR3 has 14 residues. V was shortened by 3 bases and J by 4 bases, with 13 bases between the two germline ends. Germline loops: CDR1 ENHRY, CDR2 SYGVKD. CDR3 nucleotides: TGTGCCATCAGTGACATTCCGGGAGAATACGAGCAGTACTTC. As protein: CAISDIPGEYEQYF.

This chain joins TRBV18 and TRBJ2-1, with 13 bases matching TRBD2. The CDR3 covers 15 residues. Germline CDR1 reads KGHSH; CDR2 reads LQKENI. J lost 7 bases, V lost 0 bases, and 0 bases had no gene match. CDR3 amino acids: CASSPPGLAGNEQFF. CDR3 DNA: TGTGCCAGCTCACCACCGGGACTAGCGGGGAATGAGCAGTTCTTC.

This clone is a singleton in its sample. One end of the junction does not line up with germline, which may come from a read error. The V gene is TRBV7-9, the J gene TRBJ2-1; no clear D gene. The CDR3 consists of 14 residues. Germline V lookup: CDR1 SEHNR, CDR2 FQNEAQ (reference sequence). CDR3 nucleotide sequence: TGTGCCAGCGGTCGACTTGACTCCAACAATGAGCAGTTCTTC. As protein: CASGRLDSNNEQFF.